This entry features one T cell receptor beta chain sequence. This entry is derived from a study of blood T cell repertoires in COVID-19. Original processing notes: How many nucleated cells were present was estimated from reference gene primer amplification. Repertoires were generated with immunoSEQ multiplex PCR, while TCRdb's copy carries only in-frame clones and drops some. The D gene and trimming were derived from the DNA, and the V and J assignments and clone size from that table. Among roughly 13,000 clones listed, less than 95% were seen once. This CDR3 region has 16 residues. V dropped 8 bases and J dropped 2; count of bases not matched to a gene: 12. Germline CDR1 reads ENHRY; CDR2 reads SYGVKD.

The genes are TRBV10-3 and TRBJ2-7, with 10 bases that match TRBD2. Sequencing was done on a sample of peripheral blood. This clonotype originated in a human donor in a cohort sampled during active COVID-19. CDR3 sequence (DNA): TGTGCCATCGACGATGATAGCGGGGGGCCCACCTACGAGCAGTACTTC. It translates to CAIDDDSGGPTYEQYF.